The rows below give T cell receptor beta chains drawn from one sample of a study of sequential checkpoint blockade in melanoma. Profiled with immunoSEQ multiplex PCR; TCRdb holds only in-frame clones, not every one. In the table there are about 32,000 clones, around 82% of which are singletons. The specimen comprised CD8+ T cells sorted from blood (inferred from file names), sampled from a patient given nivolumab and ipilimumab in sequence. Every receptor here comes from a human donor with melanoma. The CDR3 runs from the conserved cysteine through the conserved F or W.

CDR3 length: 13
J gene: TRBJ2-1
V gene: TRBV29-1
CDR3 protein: CSVVGRPYNEQFF

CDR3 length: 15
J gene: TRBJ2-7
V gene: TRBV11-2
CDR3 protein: CASSWDRGEIYEQYF

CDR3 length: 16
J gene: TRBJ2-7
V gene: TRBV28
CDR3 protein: CASSLTGEGWAYEQYF

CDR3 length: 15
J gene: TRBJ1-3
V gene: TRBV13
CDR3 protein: CASSLLGGDGNTIYF

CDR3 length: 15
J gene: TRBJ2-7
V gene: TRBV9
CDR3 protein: CASSVSVADSYEQYF

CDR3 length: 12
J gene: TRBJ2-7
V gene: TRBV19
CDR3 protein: CASSQDLDEQYF

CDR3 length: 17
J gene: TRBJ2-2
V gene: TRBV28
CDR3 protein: CASSHFTGTLNTGELFF

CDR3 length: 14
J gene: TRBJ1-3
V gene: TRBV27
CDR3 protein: CASSLAGAGNTIYF

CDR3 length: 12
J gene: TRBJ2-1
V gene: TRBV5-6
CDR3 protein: CASSLDSNEQFF

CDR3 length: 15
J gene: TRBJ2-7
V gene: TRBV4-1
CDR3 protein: CASSQATGLSYEQYF

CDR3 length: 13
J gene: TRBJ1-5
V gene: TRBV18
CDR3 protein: CASSRLEGQPQHF

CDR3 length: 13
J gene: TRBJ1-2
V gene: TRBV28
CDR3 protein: CASSSDRYYGYTF

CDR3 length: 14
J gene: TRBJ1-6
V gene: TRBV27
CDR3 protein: CASSVGGNNSPLHF

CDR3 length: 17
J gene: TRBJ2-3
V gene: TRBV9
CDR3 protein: CASSVGTRGTSTDTQYF

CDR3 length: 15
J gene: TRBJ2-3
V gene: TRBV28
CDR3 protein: CASRPTSGRTDTQYF

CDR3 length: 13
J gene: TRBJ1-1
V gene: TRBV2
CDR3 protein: CATARDWNTEAFF

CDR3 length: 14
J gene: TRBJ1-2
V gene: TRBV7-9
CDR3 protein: CASSLESLWWGYTF

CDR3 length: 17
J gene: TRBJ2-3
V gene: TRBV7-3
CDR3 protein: CASSLIRSSKGTDTQYF

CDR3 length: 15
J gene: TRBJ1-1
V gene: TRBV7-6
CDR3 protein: CASSWEVGILGEAFF

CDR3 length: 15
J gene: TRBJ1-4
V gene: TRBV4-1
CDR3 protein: CASSHPTGGIEKLFF

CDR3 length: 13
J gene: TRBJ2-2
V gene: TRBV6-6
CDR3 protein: CATIIRVTGELFF

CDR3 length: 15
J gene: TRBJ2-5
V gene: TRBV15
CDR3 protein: CATSVSRGVGETQYF

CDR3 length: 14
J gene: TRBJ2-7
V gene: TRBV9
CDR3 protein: CASSPGGGSYEQYF

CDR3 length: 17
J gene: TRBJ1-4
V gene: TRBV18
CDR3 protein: CASSPSRGQGEHEKLFF

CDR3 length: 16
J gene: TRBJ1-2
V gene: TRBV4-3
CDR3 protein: CASSQRQAEFIYGYTF

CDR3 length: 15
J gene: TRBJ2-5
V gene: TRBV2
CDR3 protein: CASSGTSGLAETQYF

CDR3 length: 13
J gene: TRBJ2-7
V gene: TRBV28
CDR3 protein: CASSLTGDYEQYF

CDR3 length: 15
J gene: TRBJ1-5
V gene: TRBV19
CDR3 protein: CASSIIRQGSQPQHF

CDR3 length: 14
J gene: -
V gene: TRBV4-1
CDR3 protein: CASSQGGNRNEQYF

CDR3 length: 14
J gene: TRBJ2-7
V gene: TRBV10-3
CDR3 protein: CAIGDRENKNEQYF

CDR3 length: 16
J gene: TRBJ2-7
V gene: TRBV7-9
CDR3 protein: CASSPRTGTGVNEQYF

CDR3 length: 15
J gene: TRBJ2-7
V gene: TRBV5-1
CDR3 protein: CASSLRGAGAHEQYF

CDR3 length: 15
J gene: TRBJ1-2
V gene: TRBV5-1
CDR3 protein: CASSFDRTSSGGYTF

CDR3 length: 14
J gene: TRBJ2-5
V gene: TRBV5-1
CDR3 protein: CASSLEGGLGTQYF

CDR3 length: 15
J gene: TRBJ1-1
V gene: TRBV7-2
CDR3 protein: CASSSEFRRGTEAFF

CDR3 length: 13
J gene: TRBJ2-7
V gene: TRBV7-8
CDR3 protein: CASSLGQPYEQYF

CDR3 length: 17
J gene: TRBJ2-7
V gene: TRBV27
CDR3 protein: CASSFVSSGGISREQYF

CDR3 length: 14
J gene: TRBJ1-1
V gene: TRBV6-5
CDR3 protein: CASSYNRRNTEAFF

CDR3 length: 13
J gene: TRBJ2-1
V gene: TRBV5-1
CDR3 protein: CASSPPDSNEQFF

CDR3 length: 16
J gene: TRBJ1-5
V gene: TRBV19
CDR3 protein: CASSTSGVLVGQPQHF

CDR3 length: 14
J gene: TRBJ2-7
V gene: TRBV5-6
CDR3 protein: CASSLSQERGEQYF

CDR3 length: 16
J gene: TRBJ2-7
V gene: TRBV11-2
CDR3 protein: CASSLFFGQGLDEQYF

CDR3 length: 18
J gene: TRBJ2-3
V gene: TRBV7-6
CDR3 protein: CASSLAPRLAASTDTQYF

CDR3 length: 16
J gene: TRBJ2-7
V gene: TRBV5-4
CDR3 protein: CASSLAGTTPVYEQYF

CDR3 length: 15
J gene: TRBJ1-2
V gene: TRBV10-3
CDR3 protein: CAISEPLQGNYGYTF

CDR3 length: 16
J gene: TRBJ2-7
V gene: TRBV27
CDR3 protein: CASSPGPGQGSYEQYF

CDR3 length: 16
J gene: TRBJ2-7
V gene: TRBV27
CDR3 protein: CATLGGGPKSSYEQYF

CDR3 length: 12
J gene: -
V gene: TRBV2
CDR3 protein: CASREEWREQYF

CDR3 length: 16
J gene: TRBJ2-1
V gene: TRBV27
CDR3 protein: CASSLTAGGTDNEQFF